The 30 T cell receptor beta chains presented below share a single source sample, sequenced in a study of CD8+CD57+ T cells in acquired aplastic anemia. The study profiled TCR beta VDJ and CDR3 using genomic DNA as template. TCRdb reanalysed the reads using MiXCR and keeps one entry per CDR3 protein. The table has approximately 150,000 distinct CDR3 sequences, 40% to 50% seen once. Patients included in sequencing had previously demonstrated CD8+CD57+ cell expansion by flow cytometry. Sequences were obtained from sorted CD4+, CD8+, or CD8+CD57+ T cells (not recorded which) from PBMCs. The receptors were gathered from a human donor with aplastic anemia.

CDR3 nucleotides: TGCAGTGCTAGAGATCAAGGGATCGACCAGTACTTC. It is translated as CSARDQGIDQYF. V is TRBV20-1 and J is TRBJ2-7, with unresolved D. This CDR3 contains 12 residues. Germline CDR1 DFQATT, CDR2 SNEGSKA (reference sequence). Trimming removed 0 bases from V and 10 bases from J, with 13 bases in between.

The chain couples TRBV2 to TRBJ2-3; D is perhaps TRBD1 (6 bases). V was clipped by 4 bases and J by 0 bases, with 11 bases between them. CDR1 is SNHLY, CDR2 FYNNEI, per germline. CDR3 length: 15 amino acids. CDR3 amino acids: CASSGGHSSTDTQYF. The CDR3 nucleotides are TGTGCCAGCAGTGGGGGACATAGCAGCACAGATACGCAGTATTTT.

The genes are TRBV29-1 and TRBJ1-1, with D uncertain. Germline CDR1 SQVTM, CDR2 ANQGSEA. CDR3 length: 13 residues. The CDR3 DNA sequence: TGCGCCAGCAGCCGAGAGGTGAACACTGAAGCTTTCTTT. It specifies CASSREVNTEAFF.

This clonotype was recorded once. No conserved phenylalanine or tryptophan ends this CDR3, so it is likely a read error. The DNA is omitted, as the CDR3 cannot be located on it reliably, and the CDR3 follows TCRdb's listing. The chain combines TRBV2 with TRBJ2-5; the table's D call, TRBD1, has no DNA check behind it. Germline V lookup: CDR1 SNHLY, CDR2 FYNNEI. From its first to its last residue, the CDR3 has 10 amino acids. This chain's CDR3 is CASSEREEKR.

This clonotype was detected many times. The chain links TRBV7-7 to TRBJ2-2; D is uncertain. The CDR3 runs to 14 residues. Germline values: CDR1 SSHAT, CDR2 FNYEAQ (reference sequence). V lost 1 base and J lost 2, with 5 bases in between. The CDR3 sequence is CASSLDRNTGELFF. For the CDR3, the DNA is TGTGCCAGCAGCTTAGACCGAAACACCGGGGAGCTGTTTTTT.

Remarks on this clonotype: A much larger clone differs from this one at a single base, so this may be a read error. The rearrangement uses TRBV5-1 and TRBJ2-7, with no clear D. Germline V gene sequence: CDR1 SGHRS, CDR2 YFSETQ. V was trimmed by 4 bases and J by 6 bases, leaving 14 bases between them. This CDR3 spans 13 amino acids. The DNA of the CDR3 is TGCGCCAGCAGCATCACTCTGGGTCGCGAGCAGTACTTC. This encodes CASSITLGREQYF.

On this clonotype itself: A read error may be the cause here, since a much bigger clone is one base away. The CDR3 carries no conserved terminal phenylalanine or tryptophan, so it likely arises from a read error. This chain connects TRBV4-1 to TRBJ2-3; D remains ambiguous. CDR3 length: 16 amino acids. The germline CDR1 and CDR2 sequences are MGHRA and YSYEKL. The CDR3 region has the DNA TGTGCCAGCAGCCAAGGCGGAGCGACTCGCACAGATACGCAGTATCTT. Translated, it gives CASSQGGATRTDTQYL.

Concerning this clonotype itself: One end of the junction does not line up with germline, which may come from a read error. The J gene is TRBJ2-1, the V gene TRBV7-8; tentatively, D is TRBD1 (6 bases). Germline-derived CDR1 and CDR2 are SGHVS and FQNEAQ. The CDR3 spans 16 residues. CDR3 sequence reads: CAGSYQGRPRVNEQFF. DNA for the CDR3: TGTGCCGGCAGCTATCAGGGGAGACCGAGAGTCAATGAGCAGTTCTTC.

This clonotype was seen repeatedly, ten times or more. V gene TRBV4-2 combines with J gene TRBJ1-5, with 9 bases that match TRBD1. This CDR3 has 16 amino acids. Germline lookup yields CDR1 LGHNA and CDR2 YNFKEQ. V lost 0 bases and J lost 4; bases outside the gene matches: 4. The CDR3 nucleotides are TGTGCCAGCAGCCAAGAGGGGACAGGGCGAAATCAGCCCCAGCATTTT. Its translation: CASSQEGTGRNQPQHF.

Of note for this clonotype: This may stem from a read error, because a much larger clone lies one nucleotide away. The chain links TRBV5-6 to TRBJ1-2; D is perhaps TRBD1 (5 bases). The CDR3 is 15 residues long. Trimming removed 5 bases at V and 6 bases at J, with 20 bases between. Germline V gives CDR1 SGHDT, CDR2 YYEEEE. The CDR3 DNA reads TGTGCCAGCAGATCACCTCGGGACCCCAGCCATGGCTACACCTTC. It translates to CASRSPRDPSHGYTF.

The CDR3 sequence is CSVVTRTESSYEQYV. CDR3 sequence (DNA): TGCAGCGTTGTTACACGGACAGAGAGCTCCTACGAGCAGTACGTC. The chain uses TRBV29-1 and TRBJ2-7; tentatively, D is TRBD1 (6 bases). The germline V gene has CDR1 SQVTM and CDR2 ANQGSEA. The V gene lost 4 bases and the J gene lost 0 bases, with 16 bases spanning the gap. The CDR3 totals 15 residues.

About this clonotype itself: A much larger clone differs by one base, so this may be a read error. The gene calls are TRBV4-2 and TRBJ2-5; 8 bases are shared with TRBD2. Germline V lookup: CDR1 LGHNA, CDR2 YNFKEQ. The CDR3 totals 16 residues. This chain's CDR3 is CASSQELRGAGETQHF. Written as DNA, the CDR3 is TGTGCCAGCAGCCAAGAATTGCGGGGGGCGGGAGAGACCCAGCACTTC.

The chain joins TRBV5-1 to TRBJ2-3; 12 positions agree with TRBD2. This CDR3 has 18 residues. Germline CDR1 reads SGHRS; CDR2 reads YFSETQ. With 0 bases clipped from V and 1 base from J, the junction kept 6 bases outside the gene matches. The CDR3 DNA reads TGCGCCAGCAGCTTGGCTAGCGGGGGGGCCGGCGGCACAGATACGCAGTATTTT. Translated, it gives CASSLASGGAGGTDTQYF.

This clonotype was counted a few times. The chain uses TRBV19 and TRBJ1-4; TRBD1 matches 8 bases. Germline V gene lookup returns CDR1 LNHDA and CDR2 SQIVND (reference sequence). The V segment lost 8 bases and the J segment 11 bases; nucleotides outside the gene matches: 10. This CDR3 has 13 amino acids. The CDR3 protein is CASAGQGLWKLFF. CDR3 nucleotide sequence: TGTGCCAGTGCTGGACAGGGACTATGGAAACTGTTTTTT. The variable domain in full, with the rest retrieved from reference TRBV19 and TRBJ1-4, is DGGITQSPKYLFRKEGQNVTLSCEQNLNHDAMYWYRQDPGQGLRLIYYSQIVNDFQKGDIAEGYSVSREKKESFPLTVTSAQKNPTAFYLCASAGQGLWKLFFGSGTQLSVL.

Ten or more counts support this clonotype. The final CDR3 position lacks the conserved phenylalanine or tryptophan, pointing to a likely read error. The gene calls are TRBV10-2 and TRBJ2-7; D unresolved. Trimming took off 2 bases at V and 2 bases at J, with 13 bases between the two ends. Germline-derived CDR1 and CDR2 are WSHSY and SAAADI. This CDR3 contains 15 residues. The CDR3 DNA is TGCGCCAGCAGTGAGGGGGTGGCAGGTCCCTACGAGCAGTACCTC. Translated, it gives CASSEGVAGPYEQYL.

Comment on this clonotype: A clone one base away is much larger, so this may be a read error. The chain has TRBV5-8 and TRBJ1-2; the D is unclear. The CDR3 is 13 residues long. Germline assignment: CDR1 SGHTS and CDR2 YDEGEE. CDR3: CANSRRAKDGYTF. CDR3 nucleotides: TGTGCCAACAGCAGAAGAGCCAAGGACGGCTACACCTTC.

This clonotype showed up many times. The genes are TRBV14 and TRBJ2-7; D is tentatively TRBD1 or TRBD2 (6 bases each). Germline-derived CDR1 and CDR2 are SGHDN and FVKESK. This CDR3 contains 15 residues. V was clipped by 0 bases and J by 6 bases, with 15 bases between them. The CDR3 DNA reads as TGTGCCAGCAGCCAAGATGTGGGGGGCCTTACCGAGCAGTACTTC. Protein sequence: CASSQDVGGLTEQYF.

The V and J genes are TRBV10-3 and TRBJ2-1; TRBD2 might be the D (6 bases). V was pared by 5 bases and J by 7 bases, with 12 bases between. Germline V gives CDR1 ENHRY, CDR2 SYGVKD. CDR3 length: 13 residues. The CDR3 spells CAISITGGNEQFF. The CDR3 DNA follows: TGTGCCATCAGTATCACCGGGGGAAATGAGCAGTTCTTC.

This clonotype was found many times. The gene calls are TRBV5-1 and TRBJ2-1; 11 bases are a match to TRBD2. The germline V gene encodes CDR1 SGHRS and CDR2 YFSETQ. The CDR3 has 17 amino acids. The V and J ends lost 3 bases and 2 bases, in that order; junction bases with no gene match: 7. The DNA for the CDR3 is TGCGCCAGCAGCTCCCAGGGACTAGCGGAACCCTACAATGAGCAGTTCTTC. Its translation: CASSSQGLAEPYNEQFF. Complete variable domain (other parts from reference TRBV5-1 and TRBJ2-1): KAGVTQTPRYLIKTRGQQVTLSCSPISGHRSVSWYQQTPGQGLQFLFEYFSETQRNKGNFPGRFSGRQFSNSRSEMNVSTLELGDSALYLCASSSQGLAEPYNEQFFGPGTRLTVL.

At least ten counts were recorded for this clonotype. This chain connects TRBV11-2 to TRBJ1-1, with D perhaps matching TRBD1 (5 bases). Germline V gene sequence: CDR1 SGHAT, CDR2 FQNNGV. CDR3 size: 14 residues. Trimming left V 4 bases short and J 9 bases short, with 18 bases between. The CDR3 sequence: CASSSVPETAQAFF. The CDR3 DNA sequence: TGTGCCAGCAGCTCTGTTCCTGAGACAGCCCAAGCTTTCTTT.

At least ten counts were recorded for this clonotype. The J gene is TRBJ1-6, the V gene TRBV19; D uncertain. The CDR3 runs to 13 residues. CDR1 is LNHDA and CDR2 is SQIVND in the germline V gene (reference sequence). The ends were cut back, 6 bases at V and 7 bases at J, with 10 bases in the middle. For the CDR3, the DNA is TGTGCCAGTAGCACCACTTGGAATTCACCCCTCCACTTT. Its protein is CASSTTWNSPLHF.

As concerns this clonotype: A clone one base away is much larger, so this may be a read error. This chain connects TRBV12-3 or TRBV12-4 to TRBJ1-2; TRBD1 aligns across 7 bases. The CDR3 sequence is 18 residues long. J lost 4 bases, V lost 7 bases, and 21 bases had no gene match. The CDR3 DNA sequence: TGTGCCAGCACCCGAGCCCGGGACAGCCCCCTTATCGGCTATGGCTACACCTTC. It translates to CASTRARDSPLIGYGYTF.

There are many counts of this clonotype. The J gene is TRBJ2-2, the V gene TRBV25-1; no clear D gene. V shed 6 bases and J shed 3 bases, with 8 bases lying between them. The CDR3 loop spans 13 amino acids. The germline CDR1 and CDR2 sequences are MGHDK and SYGVNS. In DNA form, the CDR3 reads TGTGCCAGCAGCCGCTCACACACCGGGGAGCTGTTTTTT. This codes for CASSRSHTGELFF.

In the case of this clonotype: An end of the junction differs from the germline gene, which may be a read error. The rearrangement links TRBV12-3 or TRBV12-4 to TRBJ1-1, with TRBD1 matching over 9 bases. The CDR3 loop spans 14 amino acids. Written as DNA, the CDR3 is TGTGCCAGCGCCTACAGGGGGCGGATCACTGACGCTTTCTTT. It translates to CASAYRGRITDAFF.

The table lists this clonotype with many counts. This sequence joins TRBV20-1 and TRBJ2-5; D possibly matches TRBD1 or TRBD2 (5 bases each). Germline CDR1 DFQATT, CDR2 SNEGSKA (reference sequence). CDR3 length: 14 amino acids. The ends were cut back, 5 bases at V and 4 bases at J, with 17 bases in the middle. CDR3 coding DNA: TGCAGTGCTGTTGGGGGACCCGGGCGAGAGACCCAGTACTTC. It specifies CSAVGGPGRETQYF.

This clonotype is labeled as medium-sized. The gene calls are TRBV2 and TRBJ2-6, with D perhaps TRBD1 (5 bases). The ends were cut back, 7 bases at V and 4 bases at J, with 8 bases in the middle. This CDR3 region has 13 residues. Germline V CDR1 and CDR2: SNHLY, FYNNEI. The CDR3 region has the DNA TGTGCCAGCACTGGGGCAGGGGCCAACGTCCTGACTTTC. It yields the protein CASTGAGANVLTF.

A note on this clonotype: A much bigger clone sits one base away, suggesting this may be a read error. No conserved phenylalanine or tryptophan ends this CDR3, so it is likely a read error. The rearrangement uses TRBV27 and TRBJ2-7; D uncertain. The V gene's germline CDR1 is MNHEY and CDR2 SMNVEV (reference sequence). This CDR3 is 12 amino acids long. The ends were cut back, 4 bases at V and 6 bases at J, with 10 bases in the middle. In nucleotides, the CDR3 is TGTGCCAGCAGTTCCCCGTATCTCGAGCAGTACCTC. This sequence encodes CASSSPYLEQYL.

The V and J genes are TRBV25-1 and TRBJ2-3; TRBD1 agrees at 7 bases. V trimming: 9 bases; J trimming: 0 bases; junction bases outside the gene matches: 6. CDR1 and CDR2 (germline): MGHDK, SYGVNS. The CDR3 consists of 14 residues. CDR3 loop: CASGQAISTDTQYF. For the CDR3, the DNA is TGTGCCAGTGGACAGGCGATTAGCACAGATACGCAGTATTTT.

This clonotype was observed many times. The V gene is TRBV20-1, the J gene TRBJ2-3, with D maybe TRBD1 (8 bases). Germline CDR1 and CDR2: DFQATT and SNEGSKA (reference sequence). The CDR3 length is 14 residues. V was cut by 6 bases and J by 6 bases, with 19 bases left in between. CDR3 DNA sequence: TGCAGTGCCCAAGCGGGACAGGTCGGGGATACGCAGTATTTT. Translated: CSAQAGQVGDTQYF.

This clonotype occurred a few times. The rearrangement uses TRBV3-1 and TRBJ1-3; tentative D call: TRBD1 (6 bases). From germline, CDR1 is LGHDT and CDR2 YNNKEL (reference sequence). The CDR3 loop spans 17 amino acids. V dropped 2 bases and J dropped 2 bases, with 16 bases sitting between them. As DNA, the CDR3 is TGTGCCAGCAGCCAATACCCGCCGTCAGGGGCTGGAAACACCATATATTTT. Translated, it gives CASSQYPPSGAGNTIYF.